This T cell receptor (beta chain) was captured by sequencing in a study of cytotoxic CD8 clonotypes in ibrutinib-treated CLL. Points from the study as a whole: Baseline-level clonality went beyond age-matched healthy donors and moved in step with circulating CD8+ T-cell counts. Clonality increased at ibrutinib response, then returned toward baseline at progression.

Trimming cost V 2 bases and J 1 base; bases outside gene matches: 6. Germline V gene lookup returns CDR1 SGDLS and CDR2 YYNGEE. The CDR3 length is 18 residues. With respect to this clone: Its target is not known.

The intended depth for sequencing was 1 in 200,000 to 1 in 1 million T cells. Profiled with immunoSEQ multiplex PCR; TCRdb holds only in-frame clones, not every one. The repertoire consists of tens of thousands of clones, with roughly 70% occurring once and the leading ten covering approximately 25%. This rearrangement joins TRBV9 to TRBJ2-1; 13 bases match TRBD2. Sample: PBMCs, taken before ibrutinib treatment. The sequence was obtained from a human donor with chronic lymphocytic leukemia. As DNA, the CDR3 is TGTGCCAGCAGCGTTCTCCCGGGACTAGCGGGGTCCTACAATGAGCAGTTCTTC. Translation: CASSVLPGLAGSYNEQFF. Drawing the rest from reference TRBV9 and TRBJ2-1, the complete variable domain is DSGVTQTPKHLITATGQRVTLRCSPRSGDLSVYWYQQSLDQGLQFLIQYYNGEERAKGNILERFSAQQFPDLHSELNLSSLELGDSALYFCASSVLPGLAGSYNEQFFGPGTRLTVL.